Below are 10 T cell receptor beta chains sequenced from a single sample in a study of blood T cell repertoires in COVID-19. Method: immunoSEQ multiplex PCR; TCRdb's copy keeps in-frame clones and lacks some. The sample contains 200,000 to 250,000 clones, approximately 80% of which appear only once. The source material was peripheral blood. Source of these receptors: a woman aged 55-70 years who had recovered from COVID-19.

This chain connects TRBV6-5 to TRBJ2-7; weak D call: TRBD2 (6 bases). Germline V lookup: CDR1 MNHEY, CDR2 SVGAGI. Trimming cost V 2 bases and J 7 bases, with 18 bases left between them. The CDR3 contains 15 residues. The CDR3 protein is CASSYAGGASWEQYF. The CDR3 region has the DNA TGTGCCAGCAGTTACGCTGGCGGGGCCTCTTGGGAGCAGTACTTC.

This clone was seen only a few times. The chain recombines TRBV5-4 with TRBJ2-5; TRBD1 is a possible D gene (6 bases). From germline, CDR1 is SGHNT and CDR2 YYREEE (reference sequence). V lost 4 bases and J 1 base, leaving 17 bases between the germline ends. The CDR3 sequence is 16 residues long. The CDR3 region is CASSRTGMTGQETQYF. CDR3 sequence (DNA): TGTGCCAGCAGCCGAACGGGAATGACAGGCCAAGAGACCCAGTACTTC.

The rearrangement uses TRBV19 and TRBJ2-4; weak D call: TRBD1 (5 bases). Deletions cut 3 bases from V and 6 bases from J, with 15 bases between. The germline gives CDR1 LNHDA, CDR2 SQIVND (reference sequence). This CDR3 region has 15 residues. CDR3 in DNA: TGTGCCAGTAGTATGAAGGGGATTAGGGGAAACATTCAGTACTTC. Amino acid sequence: CASSMKGIRGNIQYF.

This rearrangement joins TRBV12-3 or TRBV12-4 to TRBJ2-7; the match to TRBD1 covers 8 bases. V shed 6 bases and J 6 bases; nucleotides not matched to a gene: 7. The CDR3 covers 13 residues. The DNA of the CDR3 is TGTGCCAGCAGCTATCCAGGGGGCGGCGAGCAGTACTTC. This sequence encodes CASSYPGGGEQYF.

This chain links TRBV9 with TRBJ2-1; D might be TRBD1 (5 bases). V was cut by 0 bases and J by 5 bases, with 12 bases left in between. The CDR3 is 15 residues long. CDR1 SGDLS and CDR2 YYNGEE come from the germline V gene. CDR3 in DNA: TGTGCCAGCAGCGTAGCTGGGTGGGGCGACAATGAGCAGTTCTTC. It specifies CASSVAGWGDNEQFF.

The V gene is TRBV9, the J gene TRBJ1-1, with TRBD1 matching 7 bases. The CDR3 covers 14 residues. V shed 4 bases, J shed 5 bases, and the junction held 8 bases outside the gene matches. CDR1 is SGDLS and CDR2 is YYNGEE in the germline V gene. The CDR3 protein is CASSSGGGSTEAFF. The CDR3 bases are TGTGCCAGCAGCTCTGGAGGGGGCTCGACTGAAGCTTTCTTT. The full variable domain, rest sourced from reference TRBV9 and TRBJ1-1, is DSGVTQTPKHLITATGQRVTLRCSPRSGDLSVYWYQQSLDQGLQFLIQYYNGEERAKGNILERFSAQQFPDLHSELNLSSLELGDSALYFCASSSGGGSTEAFFGQGTRLTVV.

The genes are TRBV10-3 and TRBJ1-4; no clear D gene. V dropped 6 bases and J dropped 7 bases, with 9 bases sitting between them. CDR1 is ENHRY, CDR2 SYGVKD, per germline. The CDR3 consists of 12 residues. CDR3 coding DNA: TGTGCCATCAGCCCGGAGGGTGAAAAACTGTTTTTT. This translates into CAISPEGEKLFF.

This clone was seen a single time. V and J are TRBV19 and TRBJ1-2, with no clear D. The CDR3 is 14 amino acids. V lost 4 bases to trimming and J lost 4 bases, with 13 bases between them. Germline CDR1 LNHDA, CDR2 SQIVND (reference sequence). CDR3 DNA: TGTGCCAGTAGTAGAGAGGATACAGTCTATGGCTACACCTTC. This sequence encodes CASSREDTVYGYTF.

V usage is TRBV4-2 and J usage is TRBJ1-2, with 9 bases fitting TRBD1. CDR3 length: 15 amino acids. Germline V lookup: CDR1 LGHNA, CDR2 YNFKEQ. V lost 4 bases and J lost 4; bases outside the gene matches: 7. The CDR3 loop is CASSPGDREIYGYTF. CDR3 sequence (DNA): TGTGCCAGCAGCCCGGGGGACAGGGAAATCTATGGCTACACCTTC.

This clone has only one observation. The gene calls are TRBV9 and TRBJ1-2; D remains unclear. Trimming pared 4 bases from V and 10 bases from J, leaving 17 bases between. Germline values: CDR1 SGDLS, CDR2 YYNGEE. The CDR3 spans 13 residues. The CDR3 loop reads CASSLGLQRPYTF. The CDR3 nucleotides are TGTGCCAGCAGCCTCGGACTCCAACGTCCCTACACCTTC.